This TCR beta chain stems from a study of technical replicates of blood from several donors. TCRdb keeps only in-frame clones here, not all; method: immunoSEQ multiplex PCR. The sample has around 63,000 clones; 98% are singletons. Trimming left V 1 base short and J 6 bases short, with 13 bases between. The CDR3 runs to 15 residues. The germline CDR1 and CDR2 sequences are PRHDT and FYEKMQ (reference sequence). Sequenced sample: T cells isolated from PBMCs. This receptor was identified in a human donor in good health. V and J are TRBV13 and TRBJ2-1, with a tentative D call TRBD2 (6 bases). The CDR3 DNA reads TGTGCCAGCAGCTTAGAGCCAGGGAGGACCAATGAGCAGTTCTTC. Its protein product is CASSLEPGRTNEQFF.